One and the same sample provided the 9 T cell receptor beta chains below, sequenced in a study of CD8+ T cells in alopecia areata (dated by TCRdb to between 2018 and 2020). Receptor amplification or capture employed the immunoSEQ multiplex PCR assay. RNA was extracted from all samples and reverse transcribed into cDNA as template for TCR sequencing. TCRdb took this table from immuneACCESS and kept in-frame rearrangements with V and J called. Such tables lack part of the clones; where checked against another copy, unresolved V genes explain under half of the gap, and the rest is unexplained. The sample table lists about 200,000 clones, roughly 60% of them with a count of one. More than 5.5% of the sample rests with the top ten. The time point label for this specimen denotes: around 22 weeks on oral tofacitinib. The intended sense of this specimen's treatment or condition label: oral pan-JAK inhibitor, 5-10 mg twice daily.

Specimen: CD4+ T cells sorted from blood, collected at week 24, from a patient treated with tofacitinib. These receptors originate from a human donor with alopecia areata.

V gene TRBV4-3 combines with J gene TRBJ1-6; D is perhaps TRBD1 (5 bases). The CDR3 sequence is 15 residues long. V lost 0 bases, J lost 5 bases, and 8 bases lay in between. CDR1 and CDR2 from the germline V gene are LGHNA and YSLEER. The CDR3 loop is CASSQDIRDNSPLHF. CDR3 coding DNA: TGCGCCAGCAGCCAAGATATCAGGGATAATTCACCCCTCCACTTT.

The genes are TRBV7-2 and TRBJ2-5; the D is unclear. This CDR3 contains 16 residues. The ends were cut back, 2 bases at V and 2 bases at J, with 15 bases in the middle. Germline assignment: CDR1 SGHTA and CDR2 FQGNSA. CDR3 sequence reads: CASSLMAGRIQETQYF. For the CDR3, the DNA is TGTGCCAGCAGCTTAATGGCTGGACGGATACAAGAGACCCAGTACTTC.

The chain joins TRBV7-9 to TRBJ2-3, with D perhaps TRBD2 (5 bases). Trimming took 2 bases from V and 5 from J, leaving 14 bases between them. From germline, CDR1 is SEHNR and CDR2 FQNEAQ (reference sequence). This CDR3 region has 15 residues. The CDR3 loop reads CASSLSPGKGDTQYF. CDR3 DNA sequence: TGTGCCAGCAGCTTATCCCCGGGGAAGGGAGATACGCAGTATTTT. The whole variable domain, filled in from reference TRBV7-9 and TRBJ2-3, reads DTGVSQNPRHKITKRGQNVTFRCDPISEHNRLYWYRQTLGQGPEFLTYFQNEAQLEKSRLLSDRFSAERPKGSFSTLEIQRTEQGDSAMYLCASSLSPGKGDTQYFGPGTRLTVL.

The table lists this clone with a count of one. The chain combines TRBV4-1 with TRBJ2-3; a weak D match, TRBD2 (6 bases). The ends were cut back, 1 base at V and 4 bases at J, with 6 bases in the middle. Germline V gene sequence: CDR1 MGHRA, CDR2 YSYEKL. The CDR3 runs 13 residues. The CDR3 here is CASSQGEADTQYF. The DNA of the CDR3 is TGCGCCAGCAGCCAAGGGGAGGCAGATACGCAGTATTTT.

The chain carries TRBV6-5 and TRBJ1-2; no definite D call. The CDR3 has 14 amino acids. Trimming removed 1 base at V and 4 bases at J, with 10 bases between. Germline loops: CDR1 MNHEY, CDR2 SVGAGI. The DNA of the CDR3 is TGTGCCAGCAGTTACTATCAGGAAGGCTATGGCTACACCTTC. Protein sequence: CASSYYQEGYGYTF.

The chain is built from TRBV29-1 and TRBJ1-1, with 7 bases matching TRBD1. After removal of 2 bases from V and 5 bases from J, the junction contained 8 bases not matched to a gene. Germline values: CDR1 SQVTM, CDR2 ANQGSEA. This CDR3 is 14 amino acids long. The CDR3 DNA reads as TGCAGCGTTGAAAGGGGGCGGTCGGGAACTGAAGCTTTCTTT. This sequence encodes CSVERGRSGTEAFF.

This clone came up a few times. The chain links TRBV5-6 to TRBJ2-5; 14 nucleotides line up with TRBD2. The CDR3 loop spans 15 amino acids. V shed 3 bases, J shed 4 bases, and the junction held 2 bases outside the gene matches. CDR1 and CDR2 from the germline V gene are SGHDT and YYEEEE. CDR3 DNA: TGTGCCAGCAGCTGGGGGACTAGCGGGGGAGAGACCCAGTACTTC. Translation gives CASSWGTSGGETQYF.

The chain combines TRBV4-1 with TRBJ2-4; D perhaps matches TRBD2 (6 bases). Deletions cut 1 base from V and 2 bases from J, with 15 bases between. The CDR3 length is 17 residues. From germline, CDR1 is MGHRA and CDR2 YSYEKL. DNA for the CDR3: TGCGCCAGCAGCCAAGTAACCGGGGGTACAACCAAAAACATTCAGTACTTC. Its protein is CASSQVTGGTTKNIQYF.

The chain carries TRBV5-1 and TRBJ2-2; D is possibly TRBD2 (6 bases). This CDR3 region has 14 residues. Trimming took 5 bases from V and 2 from J, leaving 10 bases between them. CDR1 is SGHRS and CDR2 is YFSETQ in the germline V gene. The CDR3 spells CASRSGTNTGELFF. In DNA form, the CDR3 reads TGCGCCAGCAGATCCGGGACTAACACCGGGGAGCTGTTTTTT.